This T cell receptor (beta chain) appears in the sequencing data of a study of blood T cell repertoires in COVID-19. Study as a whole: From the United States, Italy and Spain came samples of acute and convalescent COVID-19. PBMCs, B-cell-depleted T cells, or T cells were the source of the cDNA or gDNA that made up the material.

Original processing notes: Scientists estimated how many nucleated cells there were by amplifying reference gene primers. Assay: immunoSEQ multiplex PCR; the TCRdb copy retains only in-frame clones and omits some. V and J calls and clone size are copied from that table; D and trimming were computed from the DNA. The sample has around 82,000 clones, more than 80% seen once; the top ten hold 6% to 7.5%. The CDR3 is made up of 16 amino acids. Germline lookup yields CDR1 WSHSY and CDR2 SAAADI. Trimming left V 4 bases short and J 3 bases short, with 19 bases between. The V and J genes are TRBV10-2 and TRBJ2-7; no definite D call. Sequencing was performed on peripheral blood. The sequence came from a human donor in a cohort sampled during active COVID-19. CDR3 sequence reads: CASSGFVEYGDYEQYF. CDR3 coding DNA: TGCGCCAGCAGTGGATTTGTGGAATACGGAGACTACGAGCAGTACTTC.